Described below is a single T cell receptor beta chain sequence and its context. The antigen remains unidentified. This CDR3 has 16 amino acids. In germline, CDR1 is LGHNA, CDR2 YSLEER. Between the trimmed V and J ends, which lost 0 bases and 0 bases, there was a span of 12 bases. TCR alpha and beta CDR3 regions were amplified from RNA using iRepertoire nested multiplex PCR. TCRdb re-called the multiplex PCR reads through MiXCR, storing one row per CDR3 protein. The repertoire holds more than 85,000 distinct CDR3 sequences, with around 25% as singletons. The data derive from a study of glioma-infiltrating T cells. Study observations and caveats: Non-neoplastic patients had below-expected tissue-blood divergence, while all gliomas exceeded expectation.

This TCR derives from a human donor with low-grade glioma or glioblastoma, undergoing nonglioma brain surgery, or in good health (not recorded which). The chain employs TRBV4-3 and TRBJ2-7; no clear D. The sample consisted of glioma tissue, nonneoplastic brain tissue, or PBMCs (not recorded which). The CDR3 DNA reads TGCGCCAGCAGCCAAGAAAGGCAGGTGAGCTCCTACGAGCAGTACTTC. Amino acid sequence: CASSQERQVSSYEQYF.